This T cell receptor (beta chain) was documented in a study of T cells in Graves' hyperthyroidism and ophthalmopathy. RNA transcripts provided the source from which TCR beta CDR3 regions were amplified. The HTBI set primed first-round TCR CDR3 RT-PCR. TCRdb re-derived calls from the multiplex PCR reads in MiXCR, one entry per CDR3 protein. The data contain a few hundred thousand distinct CDR3 sequences, 15% to 19% of them singletons. The germline V gene encodes CDR1 MGHRA and CDR2 YSYEKL. Deletions cut 1 base from V and 8 bases from J, with 8 bases between. The CDR3 extends over 13 amino acids. This clonotype was observed a few times. Antigen: not known. Pregnant or lactating patients were excluded, as were those with uncontrolled infection or other autoimmune disease. General study results and limits: Clonotypes that were expanded in thyroid above 0.001 mostly appeared in blood too.

This TCR came from a woman in her thirties with Graves' hyperthyroidism. The chain recombines TRBV4-1 with TRBJ1-4; D not certain. The sample taken for sequencing was blood. The CDR3 loop reads CASSQVGLEKLFF. The CDR3 coding sequence is TGCGCCAGCAGCCAAGTAGGTTTAGAAAAACTGTTTTTT.